This T cell receptor (beta chain) was sequenced for a study of regulatory T cells in long-lasting Graves disease. Study-level findings and limits: Possibly, too few samples lowered accuracy.

The time point: newly diagnosed GD, antithyroid drugs for less than 3 months. PBMCs provided the RNA from which the TCR library was made. Staff drew around 8.5 milliliters of peripheral blood into EDTA tubes. Assembly of TCR beta libraries relied on iRepertoire HTBI primers together with Arm-PCR of CDR3 regions. TCRdb re-called the multiplex PCR reads through MiXCR, storing one row per CDR3 protein. Of 360,000 or so distinct CDR3 sequences listed, 12% are singletons. There are a few counts of this clonotype. As yet, its antigen is unknown. Germline lookup yields CDR1 MNHEY and CDR2 SVGEGT. This CDR3 is 14 amino acids long. Trimming stripped 7 bases from V and 5 bases from J, with 12 bases between. These data also formed part of another study, on T cells in Graves' hyperthyroidism and ophthalmopathy.

The receptor was isolated from a woman younger than 30 with Graves disease. The material was peripheral blood mononuclear cells (PBMCs), obtained at new diagnosis, from a patient treated with antithyroid drugs. The rearrangement links TRBV6-2 or TRBV6-3 to TRBJ1-6; D gene unclear. This CDR3 is CASTFDGDNSPLHF. CDR3 nucleotide sequence: TGTGCCAGCACCTTTGACGGAGATAATTCACCCCTCCACTTT.